The 7 T cell receptor beta chains below were found in one sample sequenced in a study of T cell responses to AZD1222 COVID-19 vaccine. The repertoire was sequenced with immunoSEQ multiplex PCR; TCRdb's copy has only in-frame clones and lacks some. This table has around 130,000 clones, 92% appearing once. Source: peripheral blood, taken on day 0 of AZD1222 vaccination. The receptor set was obtained from an adult in good health.

This chain joins TRBV19 and TRBJ2-5; D gene unclear. From germline, CDR1 is LNHDA and CDR2 SQIVND (reference sequence). The ends were cut back, 5 bases at V and 6 bases at J, with 19 bases in the middle. CDR3 length equals 15 residues. CDR3 loop: CASSPTGSLGKTQYF. DNA of the CDR3: TGTGCCAGTAGTCCCACGGGCTCTTTGGGGAAGACCCAGTACTTC.

V is TRBV7-3 and J is TRBJ2-1; 10 nucleotides line up with TRBD2. Germline V lookup: CDR1 SGHTA, CDR2 FQGTGA. The ends lost 2 bases at V and 8 bases at J; junction bases unmatched: 6. The CDR3 runs to 15 residues. This chain's CDR3 is CASSLLAGVSDEQFF. The CDR3 nucleotides read TGTGCCAGCAGCTTACTAGCGGGAGTGAGCGATGAGCAGTTCTTC. The whole variable domain, remainder taken from reference TRBV7-3 and TRBJ2-1, is GAGVSQTPSNKVTEKGKYVELRCDPISGHTALYWYRQSLGQGPEFLIYFQGTGAADDSGLPNDRFFAVRPEGSVSTLKIQRTERGDSAVYLCASSLLAGVSDEQFFGPGTRLTVL.

As to this clone: This CDR3 is also generated by other DNA sequences in the sample. The chain has TRBV6-1 and TRBJ1-5; possible D gene TRBD1, 6 bases. This CDR3 has 14 amino acids. Germline lookup yields CDR1 MNHNS and CDR2 SASEGT. V lost 1 base and J 5 bases, leaving 9 bases between the germline ends. CDR3 residues: CASSEGRGHQPQHF. In DNA, the CDR3 is TGTGCCAGCAGTGAAGGCAGGGGTCATCAGCCCCAGCATTTT.

The CDR3 protein is CASSPPGSGVYNEQFF. DNA for the CDR3: TGTGCCAGCTCACCACCCGGTAGCGGAGTCTACAATGAGCAGTTCTTC. The rearrangement joins TRBV18 to TRBJ2-1; possibly TRBD2 for D (6 bases). Germline CDR1 reads KGHSH; CDR2 reads LQKENI. Trimming removed 0 bases at V and 3 bases at J, with 12 bases between. The CDR3 totals 16 residues.

The rearrangement joins TRBV5-5 to TRBJ1-4; D is uncertain. V lost 4 bases to trimming and J lost 3 bases, with 13 bases between them. From germline, CDR1 is SGHKS and CDR2 YYEKEE (reference sequence). The CDR3 has 15 residues. The CDR3 region has the DNA TGTGCCAGCAGCCCATGGTCCAGTTCTAATGAAAAACTGTTTTTT. Protein product: CASSPWSSSNEKLFF.

The CDR3 nucleotides are TGTGCCAGCAGCGCTGGGGGGAACACTGAAGCTTTCTTT. As protein: CASSAGGNTEAFF. The V call is TRBV2, the J call TRBJ1-1, with D possibly TRBD1 on 5 matching bases. The germline V gene has CDR1 SNHLY and CDR2 FYNNEI. The V and J ends lost 6 bases and 1 base respectively, with 9 bases between them. This CDR3 comprises 13 residues.

This clone was picked up a small number of times. The rearrangement links TRBV10-3 to TRBJ1-4; D is ambiguous. Trimming pared 0 bases from V and 4 bases from J, leaving 9 bases between. The CDR3 is 15 amino acids. The germline V gene encodes CDR1 ENHRY and CDR2 SYGVKD. The CDR3 DNA is TGTGCCATCAGTGAGTCGAAACAGATTAATGAAAAACTGTTTTTT. As protein: CAISESKQINEKLFF.